The 13 T cell receptor beta chains below come from one sample, sequenced in a study of shared clonotypes between healthy human individuals. The repertoire was sequenced with immunoSEQ multiplex PCR; TCRdb's copy has only in-frame clones and lacks some. The sample has 190,000 or so clones; approximately 95% are singletons. Sequencing was performed on naive CD4+ T cells sorted from blood. Sample subset: CD45RA+ positively selected. The receptors stem from a woman aged 30 to 39 in good health.

This chain uses TRBV6-5 with TRBJ2-7; tentatively, D is TRBD1 (7 bases). V lost 5 bases and J 2 bases, leaving 16 bases between the germline ends. This CDR3 has 15 residues. Germline assignment: CDR1 MNHEY and CDR2 SVGAGI. CDR3 coding DNA: TGTGCCAGCAGTCCCTCGGGGGACAGTCCCTACGAGCAGTACTTC. Translation gives CASSPSGDSPYEQYF.

This chain links TRBV30 with TRBJ1-5; D unresolved. The CDR3 runs 14 residues. V was cut by 4 bases and J by 1 base, with 11 bases left in between. CDR1 GTSNPN and CDR2 SVGIG come from the germline V gene (reference sequence). As DNA, the CDR3 is TGTGCCTGGAATCCTGGGATAAGCAATCAGCCCCAGCATTTT. It codes for CAWNPGISNQPQHF.

The chain combines TRBV28 with TRBJ1-1; no firm D call. CDR3 length equals 14 residues. Per the germline V gene, CDR1 is MDHEN and CDR2 is SYDVKM. With 6 bases removed from V and 2 bases from J, the gap between germline ends came to 13 bases. The CDR3 protein is CASSPEAVNTEAFF. The CDR3 DNA is TGTGCCAGCAGCCCCGAGGCGGTTAACACTGAAGCTTTCTTT.

The chain carries TRBV21-1 and TRBJ1-5; the D call TRBD1 from the table was never checked on the DNA. TRBV21-1 is labeled a pseudogene. CDR3 length: 16 residues. The CDR3 sequence: CASSLGLVGSNQPQHF. Here the CDR3 DNA reads TGTGCCAGCAGCCTGGGCCTCGTTGGCAGCAATCAGCCCCAGCATTTT.

This chain links TRBV18 with TRBJ1-4; 7 nucleotides line up with TRBD1. The germline gives CDR1 KGHSH, CDR2 LQKENI. Trimming took 3 bases from V and 4 from J; bases not matched to a gene: 5. The CDR3 runs to 15 residues. The CDR3 sequence: CASSPRTGFNEKLFF. CDR3 sequence (DNA): TGTGCCAGCTCACCTCGGACAGGCTTTAATGAAAAACTGTTTTTT. Supplemented by reference TRBV18 and TRBJ1-4, the full variable domain reads NAGVMQNPRHLVRRRGQEARLRCSPMKGHSHVYWYRQLPEEGLKFMVYLQKENIIDESGMPKERFSAEFPKEGPSILRIQQVVRGDSAAYFCASSPRTGFNEKLFFGSGTQLSVL.

The chain recombines TRBV4-1 with TRBJ2-1; no firm D call. In germline, CDR1 is MGHRA, CDR2 YSYEKL. The CDR3 is 16 residues long. V was clipped by 1 base and J by 0 bases, with 10 bases between them. This CDR3 reads CASSQGGRLSYNEQFF. For the CDR3, the DNA is TGCGCCAGCAGCCAAGGTGGCCGACTCTCCTACAATGAGCAGTTCTTC.

V gene TRBV19 combines with J gene TRBJ2-4, with D possibly matching TRBD2 (5 bases). This CDR3 contains 14 residues. The germline CDR1 and CDR2 sequences are LNHDA and SQIVND (reference sequence). The V end was cut by 0 bases, the J end by 14 bases, with 17 bases between. The CDR3 DNA sequence: TGTGCCAGTAGTATAGAGGAAGTTACGGGAATAAAGTACTTC. Its protein is CASSIEEVTGIKYF.

The CDR3 DNA reads as TGTGCCATCAGTGCCGGACACGCCAGGGGAAATGAAAAACTGTTTTTT. Its translation: CAISAGHARGNEKLFF. The V and J genes are TRBV10-3 and TRBJ1-4, with D perhaps matching TRBD1 (6 bases). The germline CDR1 and CDR2 sequences are ENHRY and SYGVKD. Trimming stripped 4 bases from V and 5 bases from J, with 17 bases between. CDR3 size: 16 residues.

The rearrangement joins TRBV5-6 to TRBJ2-3, with 8 bases lining up with TRBD1. J was trimmed by 4 bases and V by 2 bases; bases with no gene match: 6. Germline CDR1 reads SGHDT; CDR2 reads YYEEEE. This CDR3 has 15 amino acids. The CDR3, as DNA: TGTGCCAGCAGCTTAGTAGCAGGGGGCGCAGATACGCAGTATTTT. Translation gives CASSLVAGGADTQYF.

J is TRBJ2-7 and V is TRBV27; TRBD2 aligns across 7 bases. The CDR3 is 15 amino acids. Germline loops: CDR1 MNHEY, CDR2 SMNVEV (reference sequence). Trimming took 3 bases from V and 0 from J; bases not matched to a gene: 5. The CDR3 is CASSFKRGNSYEQYF. In nucleotides, the CDR3 is TGTGCCAGCAGTTTCAAGCGGGGAAACTCCTACGAGCAGTACTTC.

This clone appeared a single time. This same CDR3 is encoded by further DNA sequences in the sample. This chain links TRBV18 with TRBJ2-7; D is ambiguous. Germline lookup yields CDR1 KGHSH and CDR2 LQKENI. V was shortened by 6 bases and J by 1 base, with 7 bases between the two germline ends. The CDR3 totals 12 residues. CDR3 in DNA: TGTGCCAGCTCCCCCGGTTCCTACGAGCAGTACTTC. Translation: CASSPGSYEQYF.

The chain's CDR3 is CASSVSRTSPTYEQYF. Written as DNA, the CDR3 is TGTGCCAGCAGCGTTAGTAGAACCTCACCTACCTACGAGCAGTACTTC. The chain joins TRBV7-8 to TRBJ2-7, with D hard to call. Trimming left V 5 bases short and J 2 bases short, with 19 bases between. This CDR3 has 16 amino acids. In germline, CDR1 is SGHVS, CDR2 FQNEAQ.

V gene TRBV5-6 combines with J gene TRBJ1-4; D unclear. The CDR3 runs 14 residues. The V end lost 2 bases, the J end lost 7 bases, and 12 bases lay between the germline ends. The germline V gene has CDR1 SGHDT and CDR2 YYEEEE. The CDR3 sequence is CASSLRRRREKLFF. The CDR3 nucleotides read TGTGCCAGCAGCTTAAGGAGAAGACGTGAAAAACTGTTTTTT.